The following is a TCR beta chain sequence with its context. The source of the sample is a study of blood T cell repertoires in COVID-19. This CDR3 has 13 residues. Germline V CDR1 and CDR2: SGHRS, YFSETQ. The junction had 1 base not matched to a gene; V was cut back by 6 bases and J by 5 bases. Sequenced by immunoSEQ multiplex PCR; TCRdb stores in-frame clones only, minus some. The top ten clones hold less than 3% of a sample with tens of thousands of clones, about nine tenths of them seen once. The specimen sequenced was peripheral blood. V usage is TRBV5-1 and J usage is TRBJ1-6; 8 nucleotides line up with TRBD1. The source of this sequence is a man aged 65 to 85 with acute or convalescent COVID-19. The CDR3 nucleotides are TGCGCCAGCAAGGACAGGGATAATTCACCCCTCCACTTT. Translated, it gives CASKDRDNSPLHF.